These T cell receptor beta chains were read from a single sample in a study of blood T cell repertoires in COVID-19. Profiled with immunoSEQ multiplex PCR; TCRdb holds only in-frame clones, not every one. The data hold 80,000 or so clones, with about 76% observed a single time. Sequences were obtained from peripheral blood. The receptors originated from an elderly man with acute or convalescent COVID-19. Each CDR3 is given with its conserved first and last residue. Fields, in order: clone size, J gene, D gene, V gene, CDR3 protein, CDR3 DNA. D genes are given only for firm matches. Rows may omit the clone size; those that give it use once, few, many or a size class.

NA,TRBJ2-3,NA,TRBV5-4,CASSLKTESRHTQYF,TGTGCCAGCAGCTTGAAGACAGAGTCACGGCATACGCAGTATTTT
NA,TRBJ2-5,TRBD2,TRBV5-1,CASSLGYSGSGQETQYF,TGCGCCAGCAGCTTGGGGTATAGCGGGAGTGGGCAAGAGACCCAGTACTTC
NA,TRBJ2-7,TRBD1,TRBV7-2,CASSFDRGRSYEQYF,TGTGCCAGCAGCTTCGACAGGGGGAGATCCTACGAGCAGTACTTC
NA,TRBJ2-1,TRBD1,TRBV4-1,CASSPTSGTGRSNEQFF,TGCGCCAGCAGCCCGACCTCCGGGACAGGGAGGAGTAATGAGCAGTTCTTC
NA,TRBJ2-1,TRBD2,TRBV6-1,CASSEIRWGGREYNEQFF,TGTGCCAGCAGTGAAATAAGGTGGGGCGGGAGGGAATACAATGAGCAGTTCTTC
NA,TRBJ2-3,NA,TRBV7-2,CASSSQPGTDTQYF,TGTGCCAGCAGCTCACAGCCAGGGACAGATACGCAGTATTTT
NA,TRBJ2-3,NA,TRBV5-1,CASSSGDTQYF,TGCGCCAGCAGCTCGGGGGATACGCAGTATTTT
NA,TRBJ2-1,TRBD2,TRBV7-9,CASRGSLAGGPSSYNEQFF,TGTGCCAGCAGAGGGTCACTAGCGGGAGGGCCCAGCTCCTACAATGAGCAGTTCTTC
once,TRBJ2-2,TRBD1,TRBV18,CASSPRTGGATGELFF,TGTGCCAGCTCACCACGGACAGGGGGCGCCACCGGGGAGCTGTTTTTT
NA,TRBJ2-1,TRBD2,TRBV12-5,CASGLGLATYNEQFF,TGTGCTAGTGGACTGGGACTAGCGACCTACAATGAGCAGTTCTTC
NA,TRBJ1-5,TRBD1,TRBV6-5,CASRGDRGSFQPQHF,TGTGCCAGCAGGGGGGACAGGGGATCGTTTCAGCCCCAGCATTTT
NA,TRBJ1-1,NA,TRBV30,CAWLYGRTEAFF,TGTGCCTGGTTATACGGGAGGACTGAAGCTTTCTTT
NA,TRBJ1-4,TRBD1,TRBV6-5,CASSYSGQGVGEKLFF,TGTGCCAGCAGTTACTCTGGACAGGGGGTGGGTGAAAAACTGTTTTTT
NA,TRBJ2-7,TRBD2,TRBV18,CASSPWGRAEQYF,TGTGCCAGCTCACCTTGGGGGAGGGCCGAGCAGTACTTC
NA,TRBJ1-3,NA,TRBV7-2,CASSLDYSGNTIYF,TGTGCCAGCAGCTTAGACTACTCTGGAAACACCATATATTTT
NA,TRBJ1-1,TRBD1,TRBV28,CASSPPTGVGTEAFF,TGTGCCAGCAGTCCCCCCACAGGGGTCGGCACTGAAGCTTTCTTT
NA,TRBJ2-3,NA,TRBV10-3,CAISASMGRGSTDTQYF,TGTGCCATCAGTGCGTCCATGGGGCGGGGCAGCACAGATACGCAGTATTTT
once,TRBJ2-1,TRBD1,TRBV24-1,CATSDFGDRALHEQFF,TGTGCCACCAGTGATTTTGGGGACAGGGCCTTACATGAGCAGTTCTTC
NA,TRBJ1-6,TRBD1,TRBV3-1/TRBV3-2,CASSQRQGFSPLHF,TGTGCCAGCAGCCAGAGACAGGGGTTCTCACCCCTCCACTTT
NA,TRBJ1-5,NA,TRBV6-4,CASSELPGFQPQHF,TGTGCCAGCAGTGAGCTTCCAGGGTTTCAGCCCCAGCATTTT
NA,TRBJ1-1,NA,TRBV5-1,CASSLAAEGTEAFF,TGCGCCAGCAGCTTGGCCGCGGAGGGGACGGAAGCTTTCTTT
NA,TRBJ2-1,NA,TRBV20-1,CSASVRNEQFF,TGCAGTGCTAGTGTGAGGAATGAGCAGTTCTTC
NA,TRBJ1-2,NA,TRBV20-1,CSATSENGYTF,TGCAGTGCCACTTCCGAAAATGGCTACACCTTC
NA,TRBJ2-1,NA,TRBV5-1,CASSPEAGSQTYNEQFF,TGCGCCAGCAGCCCCGAGGCGGGTAGCCAGACCTACAATGAGCAGTTCTTC
NA,TRBJ2-1,TRBD2,TRBV27,CASSSPHLAGVYNEQFF,TGTGCCAGCAGTTCCCCTCATCTAGCGGGAGTCTACAATGAGCAGTTCTTC
NA,TRBJ1-4,NA,TRBV6-5,CASSYSSTPRNEKLFF,TGTGCCAGCAGTTACTCATCGACGCCTAGGAATGAAAAACTGTTTTTT
NA,TRBJ1-4,NA,TRBV18,CASSPQDINEKLFF,TGTGCCAGCTCACCTCAGGACATTAATGAAAAACTGTTTTTT
NA,TRBJ1-3,NA,TRBV5-4,CASSLKTGSGNTIYF,TGTGCCAGCAGCTTGAAAACAGGGTCTGGAAACACCATATATTTT
NA,TRBJ1-1,NA,TRBV7-9,CASSFNTGGRAEAFF,TGTGCCAGCAGCTTTAATACCGGGGGGCGAGCTGAAGCTTTCTTT
NA,TRBJ1-1,NA,TRBV28,CASSLFTFGAFF,TGTGCCAGCAGTTTATTCACCTTCGGGGCTTTCTTT
NA,TRBJ2-5,TRBD2,TRBV2,CASSEGLAGPQETQYF,TGTGCCAGCAGTGAAGGGCTAGCGGGGCCCCAAGAGACCCAGTACTTC
NA,TRBJ2-6,NA,TRBV18,CASSPVKTDGANVLTF,TGTGCCAGCTCACCAGTCAAAACTGATGGGGCCAACGTCCTGACTTTC
NA,TRBJ1-1,NA,TRBV27,CASSLVGSNTEAFF,TGTGCCAGCAGTTTAGTCGGGAGTAACACTGAAGCTTTCTTT
NA,TRBJ1-2,NA,TRBV3-1/TRBV3-2,CASSQDLSRTAYGYTF,TGTGCCAGCAGCCAAGATCTAAGTAGGACAGCCTATGGCTACACCTTC
NA,TRBJ2-3,TRBD1,TRBV27,CASSLIGQGFTDTQYF,TGTGCCAGCAGTTTAATAGGACAGGGCTTCACAGATACGCAGTATTTT
NA,TRBJ1-3,NA,TRBV21-1,CASSKGGTGCIAIYF,TGTGCCAGCAGCAAAGGAGGGACAGGGTGTATCGCCATATATTTT
NA,TRBJ2-5,NA,TRBV6-1,CASSEGTAQETQYF,TGTGCCAGCAGTGAAGGGACAGCACAAGAGACCCAGTACTTC
NA,TRBJ2-1,TRBD2,TRBV9,CASSSSRSGVNNEQFF,TGTGCCAGCAGCTCCAGCCGTAGCGGGGTTAACAATGAGCAGTTCTTC
NA,TRBJ1-5,TRBD1,TRBV7-9,CASSLTSGGASQPQHF,TGTGCCAGCAGCCTAACCTCAGGGGGCGCTTCTCAGCCCCAGCATTTT
NA,TRBJ2-7,TRBD1,TRBV5-1,CASSSGQGTDEQYF,TGCGCCAGCAGCTCCGGACAGGGTACGGACGAGCAGTACTTC
few,TRBJ1-2,NA,TRBV5-1,CASSNGEPNYGYTF,TGCGCCAGCAGCAACGGTGAACCGAACTATGGCTACACCTTC
NA,TRBJ1-5,TRBD1,TRBV2,CASSLTGGRQPQHF,TGTGCCAGCAGTCTCACAGGGGGCAGGCAGCCCCAGCATTTT
once,TRBJ1-1,TRBD1,TRBV28,CASSLGRTGGTEAFF,TGTGCCAGCAGTTTAGGGCGGACAGGGGGCACTGAAGCTTTCTTT
NA,TRBJ1-3,TRBD1,TRBV28,CASSGRDRGLGNTIYF,TGTGCCAGCAGTGGTCGGGACAGGGGCCTTGGAAACACCATATATTTT
NA,TRBJ1-1,TRBD1,TRBV12-3/TRBV12-4,CASSLQGVSEAFF,TGTGCCAGCAGTCTACAGGGGGTCTCTGAAGCTTTCTTT
few,TRBJ2-7,NA,TRBV6-5,CASSSSPAGTYEQYF,TGTGCCAGCAGTTCATCCCCGGCAGGGACCTACGAGCAGTACTTC
many,TRBJ2-1,NA,TRBV28,CASSFLADPYNEQFF,TGTGCCAGCAGTTTCTTAGCCGATCCCTACAATGAGCAGTTCTTC
once,TRBJ1-1,TRBD1,TRBV7-8,CASSVSLGQGNTEAFF,TGTGCCAGCAGCGTCTCGTTGGGACAGGGGAACACTGAAGCTTTCTTT
NA,TRBJ2-7,NA,TRBV10-2,CASTGSSYEQYF,TGCGCCAGCACCGGGAGCTCCTACGAGCAGTACTTC
NA,TRBJ2-3,TRBD2,TRBV11-1,CASSPSSGSRNTQYF,TGTGCCAGCAGCCCGTCTAGCGGGAGTCGAAATACGCAGTATTTT